Below, 24 T cell receptor beta chains from the same sample are listed, as sequenced in a study of T-cell memory formation after mild COVID-19. Using its own MiXCR run on the 5' RACE reads, TCRdb lists one record per CDR3 protein. The table shows 270,000 or so distinct CDR3 sequences, with around 17% occurring only once. The sample comprised PBMCs or a T cell subset sorted from them (not recorded which). Every receptor here comes from a man younger than 35 who had mild COVID-19 (a few samples of this study predate the infection). Cell type and time point are not known.

The rearrangement uses TRBV5-1 and TRBJ2-7; D is possibly TRBD1 (6 bases). The V gene's germline CDR1 is SGHRS and CDR2 YFSETQ. The CDR3 contains 14 residues. V lost 0 bases and J 4 bases, leaving 11 bases between the germline ends. The CDR3 is CASSLEFTGYEQYF. The CDR3 DNA follows: TGCGCCAGCAGCTTGGAATTTACAGGGTACGAGCAGTACTTC.

The chain is built from TRBV5-1 and TRBJ1-1; no reliable D call. The V and J ends lost 2 bases and 1 base respectively, with 9 bases between them. Germline V gene sequence: CDR1 SGHRS, CDR2 YFSETQ. The CDR3 totals 14 residues. The CDR3 DNA follows: TGCGCCAGCAGCTTCGACGGGAAGAACACTGAAGCTTTCTTT. It codes for CASSFDGKNTEAFF.

This clonotype turned up a few times. The chain joins TRBV6-2 or TRBV6-3 to TRBJ2-4, with D perhaps matching TRBD1 (6 bases). The germline gives CDR1 MNHEY, CDR2 SVGEGT. This CDR3 contains 15 residues. V gave up 7 bases and J gave up 13 bases, with 26 bases separating them. This chain's CDR3 is CASNDQRAGGGKQYF. The CDR3 DNA sequence: TGTGCCAGCAATGACCAAAGAGCTGGGGGCGGAAAGCAGTACTTC.

This clonotype has at least ten counts. The chain recombines TRBV6-5 with TRBJ1-1, with D possibly TRBD1 on 5 matching bases. With 5 bases removed from V and 1 base from J, the gap between germline ends came to 11 bases. Germline assignment: CDR1 MNHEY and CDR2 SVGAGI. The CDR3 consists of 14 residues. CDR3 DNA: TGTGCCAGCAGTACCCAGACAGAGAACACTGAAGCTTTCTTT. It specifies CASSTQTENTEAFF.

This clonotype was detected only a few times. The CDR3 loop reads CASSHPDRGVVEQFF. The CDR3 coding sequence is TGTGCCAGCAGCCATCCGGACAGGGGGGTAGTTGAGCAGTTCTTC. The genes are TRBV4-2 and TRBJ2-1, with 10 bases lining up with TRBD1. The germline CDR1 and CDR2 sequences are LGHNA and YNFKEQ. The trim removed 3 bases at V and 9 bases at J, leaving 8 bases unmatched. CDR3 length: 15 residues.

The chain carries TRBV3-1 and TRBJ1-2, with D maybe TRBD1 (5 bases). Germline loops: CDR1 LGHDT, CDR2 YNNKEL (reference sequence). V shed 4 bases and J shed 6 bases, with 9 bases lying between them. This CDR3 is built from 12 residues. CDR3 loop: CASSLWGDGYTF. CDR3 DNA: TGTGCCAGCAGCCTCTGGGGGGATGGCTACACCTTC.

This clonotype was seen a few times. The rearrangement links TRBV18 to TRBJ1-6; 9 nucleotides match TRBD1. Losses at the gene ends were 3 bases for V and 10 bases for J; bases not matched to a gene: 13. This CDR3 is built from 17 residues. Germline V gene lookup returns CDR1 KGHSH and CDR2 LQKENI. The CDR3 DNA sequence: TGTGCCAGCTCACCCCCCTTCTCGGACAGGGGAGCCTCACCCCTCCACTTT. It encodes CASSPPFSDRGASPLHF.

This clonotype was seen more than once but under ten times. This chain uses TRBV5-1 with TRBJ2-3, with D possibly TRBD1 on 7 matching bases. The CDR3 length is 15 residues. V lost 2 bases to trimming and J lost 4 bases, with 14 bases between them. Germline CDR1 and CDR2: SGHRS and YFSETQ. CDR3 sequence: CASSLQGTGADTQYF. The CDR3 DNA reads TGCGCCAGCAGCTTACAGGGGACGGGAGCAGATACGCAGTATTTT.

This clonotype was recorded at least ten times. The chain combines TRBV6-4 with TRBJ2-1, with 12 bases matching TRBD2. J was trimmed by 8 bases and V by 6 bases; bases with no gene match: 8. Germline V gene sequence: CDR1 MRHNA, CDR2 SNTAGT. The CDR3 contains 15 residues. The CDR3 spells CASSRTSGEGHEQFF. The CDR3 region has the DNA TGTGCCAGCAGCCGGACTAGCGGGGAGGGGCATGAGCAGTTCTTC.

The sample holds a few counts of this clonotype. The J gene is TRBJ2-4, the V gene TRBV29-1, with no clear D. CDR1 SQVTM and CDR2 ANQGSEA come from the germline V gene. Trimming removed 5 bases at V and 2 bases at J, with 10 bases between. CDR3 length equals 13 residues. CDR3 protein: CSVKQSPKNIQYF. The CDR3 region has the DNA TGCAGCGTTAAACAGAGTCCCAAAAACATTCAGTACTTC.

Only a few counts were recorded for this clonotype. This CDR3 is CASSLGQGIAYEQYV. DNA for the CDR3: TGTGCCAGCAGTCTTGGACAGGGGATAGCCTACGAGCAGTACGTC. The chain uses TRBV28 and TRBJ2-7, with TRBD1 matching 9 bases. CDR1 is MDHEN, CDR2 SYDVKM, per germline. This CDR3 has 15 residues. The ends lost 5 bases at V and 2 bases at J; junction bases unmatched: 7.

This clonotype turned up a few times. This chain joins TRBV29-1 and TRBJ2-1, with D unresolved. Germline CDR1 is SQVTM and CDR2 is ANQGSEA. V was cut by 8 bases and J by 5 bases, with 7 bases left in between. The CDR3 is made up of 10 amino acids. The CDR3 region has the DNA TGCAGCCTGGGGAACAATGAGCAGTTCTTC. The encoded protein is CSLGNNEQFF.

The CDR3 spells CASSYGQLLFGGYTF. As DNA, the CDR3 is TGTGCCAGCAGTTACGGACAGCTCCTTTTTGGTGGCTACACCTTC. This sequence joins TRBV6-5 and TRBJ1-2; tentative D call: TRBD1 (6 bases). Trimming took 2 bases from V and 7 from J, leaving 17 bases between them. Germline lookup yields CDR1 MNHEY and CDR2 SVGAGI. There are 15 residues in the CDR3.

This clonotype came up many times. The V gene is TRBV2, the J gene TRBJ2-7, with no clear D. This CDR3 region has 12 residues. Germline V gene sequence: CDR1 SNHLY, CDR2 FYNNEI. Trimming cost V 6 bases and J 3 bases, with 9 bases left between them. The CDR3 loop reads CASSQDIYEQYF. CDR3 DNA sequence: TGTGCCAGCAGCCAAGACATCTACGAGCAGTACTTC.

This clonotype has at least ten counts. The V call is TRBV11-2, the J call TRBJ1-6, with 7 bases lining up with TRBD1. CDR3 length: 15 residues. CDR1 and CDR2 from the germline V gene are SGHAT and FQNNGV. The V segment lost 5 bases and the J segment 10 bases; nucleotides outside the gene matches: 11. CDR3 in amino acids: CASSPSRQGLSPLHF. Here the CDR3 DNA reads TGTGCCAGCAGCCCATCAAGACAGGGCTTATCACCCCTCCACTTT.

In its sample, this clonotype was seen a few times. The CDR3 nucleotides are TGTGCCAGCAGTCCCGATTCGGGATCTTGGTGGACCCAGTACTTC. Protein product: CASSPDSGSWWTQYF. The chain recombines TRBV12-3 or TRBV12-4 with TRBJ2-5; weak D call: TRBD2 (5 bases). V lost 5 bases and J 7 bases, leaving 20 bases between the germline ends. The CDR3 extends over 15 amino acids.

The J gene is TRBJ2-1, the V gene TRBV7-3, with 7 bases matching TRBD1. Unmatched junction bases numbered 8, after V lost 4 bases and J lost 5 bases. CDR1 and CDR2 from the germline V gene are SGHTA and FQGTGA. This CDR3 spans 15 amino acids. The CDR3: CASSSQGVPNNEQFF. Here the CDR3 DNA reads TGTGCCAGCAGCTCTCAGGGGGTCCCGAACAATGAGCAGTTCTTC.

This clonotype has just a few counts. The V and J genes are TRBV5-4 and TRBJ1-2; TRBD1 matches 7 bases. With 0 bases clipped from V and 2 bases from J, the junction kept 1 base outside the gene matches. The V gene's germline CDR1 is SGHNT and CDR2 YYREEE (reference sequence). There are 14 residues in the CDR3. The CDR3 sequence: CASSLEGGNYGYTF. CDR3 nucleotide sequence: TGTGCCAGCAGCTTGGAAGGGGGCAACTATGGCTACACCTTC.

This sequence joins TRBV11-2 and TRBJ2-7; 11 bases line up with TRBD1. The CDR3 runs 15 residues. V trimming: 8 bases; J trimming: 2 bases; junction bases outside the gene matches: 8. CDR1 is SGHAT and CDR2 is FQNNGV in the germline V gene. In DNA form, the CDR3 reads TGTGCCAGCTGGGGGACAGGGGGTTCGACCTACGAGCAGTACTTC. This codes for CASWGTGGSTYEQYF.

In its sample, this clonotype was seen a few times. J is TRBJ2-3 and V is TRBV15, with no clear D. This CDR3 has 15 residues. V gave up 1 base and J gave up 0 bases, with 8 bases separating them. Germline V gives CDR1 LNHNV, CDR2 YYDKDF (reference sequence). CDR3 bases: TGTGCCACCAGCAGAGCGCGAATTAGCACAGATACGCAGTATTTT. Translated: CATSRARISTDTQYF.

The rearrangement uses TRBV6-1 and TRBJ1-1; 8 bases are a match to TRBD1. There are 15 residues in the CDR3. V lost 6 bases, J lost 4 bases, and 10 bases stayed unmatched. The V gene's germline CDR1 is MNHNS and CDR2 SASEGT. CDR3 sequence reads: CASRKDDRGVTEAFF. The CDR3, as DNA: TGTGCCAGCAGGAAGGACGACAGGGGCGTCACTGAAGCTTTCTTT.

This clonotype was counted only a few times. The junction differs from germline at one of its ends, possibly a read error. This chain uses TRBV24-1 with TRBJ2-1; TRBD2 matches at 12 bases. This CDR3 spans 16 amino acids. The germline V gene encodes CDR1 KGHDR and CDR2 SFDVKD. The CDR3 is CATSDVLAGGYHEQFF. As DNA, the CDR3 is TGTGCCACCAGTGATGTACTAGCGGGGGGCTACCATGAGCAGTTCTTC.

The sample holds many counts of this clonotype. The gene calls are TRBV5-1 and TRBJ2-1, with TRBD2 matching over 11 bases. CDR3 length equals 16 residues. The germline CDR1 and CDR2 sequences are SGHRS and YFSETQ. V trimming: 7 bases; J trimming: 4 bases; junction bases outside the gene matches: 10. The CDR3 DNA reads as TGCGCCAGCCAGTTACTTACTAGCGGGGGATACAATGAGCAGTTCTTC. It encodes CASQLLTSGGYNEQFF.

V gene TRBV7-8 combines with J gene TRBJ2-5; D may be TRBD1 (6 bases). The CDR3 extends over 14 amino acids. Germline-derived CDR1 and CDR2 are SGHVS and FQNEAQ. V was clipped by 6 bases and J by 3 bases, with 14 bases between them. The CDR3 loop reads CASRVNNREETQYF. For the CDR3, the DNA is TGTGCCAGCAGGGTAAATAACAGGGAAGAGACCCAGTACTTC.